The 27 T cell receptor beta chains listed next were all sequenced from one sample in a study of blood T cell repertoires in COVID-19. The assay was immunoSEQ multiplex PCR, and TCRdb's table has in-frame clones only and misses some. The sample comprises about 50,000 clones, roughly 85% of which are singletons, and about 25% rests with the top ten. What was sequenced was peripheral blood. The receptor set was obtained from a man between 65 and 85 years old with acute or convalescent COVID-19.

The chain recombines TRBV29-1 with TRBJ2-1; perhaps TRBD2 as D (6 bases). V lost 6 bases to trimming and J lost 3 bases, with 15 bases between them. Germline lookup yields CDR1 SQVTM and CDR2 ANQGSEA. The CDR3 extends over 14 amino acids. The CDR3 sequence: CSVDSGTHYNEQFF. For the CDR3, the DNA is TGCAGCGTCGATTCCGGGACTCACTACAATGAGCAGTTCTTC.

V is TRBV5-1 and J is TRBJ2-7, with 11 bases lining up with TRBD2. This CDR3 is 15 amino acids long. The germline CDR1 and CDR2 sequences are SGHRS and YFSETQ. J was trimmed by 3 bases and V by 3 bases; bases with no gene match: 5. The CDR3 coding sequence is TGCGCCAGCAGCTCACTAGCGGGAGAGCTCTACGAGCAGTACTTC. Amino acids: CASSSLAGELYEQYF.

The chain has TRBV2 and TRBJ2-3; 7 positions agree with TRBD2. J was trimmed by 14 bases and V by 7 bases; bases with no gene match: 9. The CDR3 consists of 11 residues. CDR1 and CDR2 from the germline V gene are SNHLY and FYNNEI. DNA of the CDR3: TGTGCCAGCATGTTGGAGCGGGACGCGTATTTT. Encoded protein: CASMLERDAYF.

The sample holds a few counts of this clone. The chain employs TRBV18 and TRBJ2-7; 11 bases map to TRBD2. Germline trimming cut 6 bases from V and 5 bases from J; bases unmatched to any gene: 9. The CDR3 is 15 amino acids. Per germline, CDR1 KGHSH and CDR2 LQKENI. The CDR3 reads CASSGVTSGSHEQYF. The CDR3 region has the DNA TGTGCCAGCTCGGGTGTTACTAGCGGGAGCCACGAGCAGTACTTC.

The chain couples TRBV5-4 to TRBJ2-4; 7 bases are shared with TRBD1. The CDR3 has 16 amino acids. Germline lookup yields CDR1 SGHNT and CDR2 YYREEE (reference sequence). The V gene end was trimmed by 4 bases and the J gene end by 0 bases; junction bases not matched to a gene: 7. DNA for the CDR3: TGTGCCAGCAGCCCGGCCGGGACAGAAGCCAAAAACATTCAGTACTTC. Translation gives CASSPAGTEAKNIQYF.

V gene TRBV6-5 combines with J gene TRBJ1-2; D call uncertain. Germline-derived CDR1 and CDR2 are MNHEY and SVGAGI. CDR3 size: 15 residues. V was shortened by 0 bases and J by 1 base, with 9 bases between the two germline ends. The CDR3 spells CASSYSFGLNYGYTF. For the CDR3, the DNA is TGTGCCAGCAGTTACTCATTCGGACTTAACTATGGCTACACCTTC.

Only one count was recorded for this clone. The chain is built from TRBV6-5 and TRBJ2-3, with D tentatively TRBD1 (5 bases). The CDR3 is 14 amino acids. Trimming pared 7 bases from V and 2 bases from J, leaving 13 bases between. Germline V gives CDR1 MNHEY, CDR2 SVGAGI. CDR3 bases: TGTGCCAGCACTAAAGGGGATATCACAGATACGCAGTATTTT. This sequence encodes CASTKGDITDTQYF.

The CDR3 loop is CASKVRGDTEAFF. For the CDR3, the DNA is TGTGCCAGCAAGGTCAGGGGGGACACTGAAGCTTTCTTT. The V gene is TRBV3-1 (or the pseudogene TRBV3-2), the J gene TRBJ1-1; 7 positions match TRBD1. The germline gives CDR1 LGHDT, CDR2 YNNKEL (reference sequence). The CDR3 has 13 amino acids. Trimming cost V 7 bases and J 3 bases; bases outside gene matches: 5.

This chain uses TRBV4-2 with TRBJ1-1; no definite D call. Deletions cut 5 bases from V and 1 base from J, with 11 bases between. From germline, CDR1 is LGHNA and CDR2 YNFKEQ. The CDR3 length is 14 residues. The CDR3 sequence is CASSTDFANTEAFF. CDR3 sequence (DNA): TGTGCCAGCAGCACGGACTTCGCGAACACTGAAGCTTTCTTT.

CDR3 protein: CASTLGGASSYNEQFF. The CDR3 nucleotides are TGCGCCAGCACCCTGGGGGGGGCGAGCTCCTACAATGAGCAGTTCTTC. The V gene is TRBV5-1, the J gene TRBJ2-1; TRBD2 might be the D (7 bases). The CDR3 covers 16 residues. Germline lookup yields CDR1 SGHRS and CDR2 YFSETQ. V lost 6 bases to trimming and J lost 0 bases, with 16 bases between them.

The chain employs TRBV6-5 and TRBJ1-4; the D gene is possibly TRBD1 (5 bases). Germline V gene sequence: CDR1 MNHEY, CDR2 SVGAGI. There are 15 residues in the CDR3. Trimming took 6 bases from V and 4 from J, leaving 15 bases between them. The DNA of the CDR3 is TGTGCCAGCAGCAAGCAGGGTCAGGTTAATGAAAAACTGTTTTTT. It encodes CASSKQGQVNEKLFF.

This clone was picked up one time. For the CDR3, the DNA is TGTGCCAGCAGCACAGGGGGGGGCGACACTGAAGCTTTCTTT. This sequence encodes CASSTGGGDTEAFF. J is TRBJ1-1 and V is TRBV7-9; 8 positions agree with TRBD1. The V gene's germline CDR1 is SEHNR and CDR2 FQNEAQ (reference sequence). V was clipped by 5 bases and J by 3 bases; unmatched bases: 5. This CDR3 is built from 14 residues.

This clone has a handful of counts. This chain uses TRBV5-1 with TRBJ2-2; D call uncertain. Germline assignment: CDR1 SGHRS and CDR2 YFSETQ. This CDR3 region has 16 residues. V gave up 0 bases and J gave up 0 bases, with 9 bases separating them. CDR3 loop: CASSLAFFSNTGELFF. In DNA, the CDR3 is TGCGCCAGCAGCTTGGCCTTCTTTTCGAACACCGGGGAGCTGTTTTTT.

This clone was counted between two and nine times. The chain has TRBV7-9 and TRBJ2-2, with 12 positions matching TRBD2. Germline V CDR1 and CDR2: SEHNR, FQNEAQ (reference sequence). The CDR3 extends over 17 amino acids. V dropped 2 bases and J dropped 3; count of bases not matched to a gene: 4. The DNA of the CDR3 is TGTGCCAGCAGCTTACCTACTAGCGGGAGGTACACCGGGGAGCTGTTTTTT. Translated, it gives CASSLPTSGRYTGELFF.

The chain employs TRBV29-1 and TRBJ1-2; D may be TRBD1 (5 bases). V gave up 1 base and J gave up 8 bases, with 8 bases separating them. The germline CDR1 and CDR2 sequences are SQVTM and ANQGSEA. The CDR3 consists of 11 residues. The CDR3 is CSVEGTRGYTF. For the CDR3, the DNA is TGCAGCGTTGAAGGGACAAGAGGCTACACCTTC.

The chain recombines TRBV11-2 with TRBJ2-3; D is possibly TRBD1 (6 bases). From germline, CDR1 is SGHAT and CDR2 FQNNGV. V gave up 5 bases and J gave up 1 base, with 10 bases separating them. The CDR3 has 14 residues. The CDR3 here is CASSTEGGTDTQYF. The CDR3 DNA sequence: TGTGCCAGCAGCACCGAGGGGGGCACAGATACGCAGTATTTT.

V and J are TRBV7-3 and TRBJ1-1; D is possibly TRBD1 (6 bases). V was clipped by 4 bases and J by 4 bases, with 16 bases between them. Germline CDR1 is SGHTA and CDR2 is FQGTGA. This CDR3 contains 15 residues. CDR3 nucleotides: TGTGCCAGCAGCTCCGGCGGGGGGCGTAGCACTGAAGCTTTCTTT. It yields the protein CASSSGGGRSTEAFF.

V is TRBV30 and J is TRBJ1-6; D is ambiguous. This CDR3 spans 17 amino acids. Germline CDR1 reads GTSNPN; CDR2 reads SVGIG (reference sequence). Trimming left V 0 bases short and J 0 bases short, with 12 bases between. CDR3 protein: CAWSVRSLSSYNSPLHF. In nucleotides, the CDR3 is TGTGCCTGGAGTGTCCGGTCCTTGAGCTCCTATAATTCACCCCTCCACTTT.

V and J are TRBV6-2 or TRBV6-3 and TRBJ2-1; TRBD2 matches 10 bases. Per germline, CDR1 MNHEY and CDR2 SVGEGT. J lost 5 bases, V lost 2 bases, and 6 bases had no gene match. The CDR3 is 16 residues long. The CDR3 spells CASSYPGTSAHNEQFF. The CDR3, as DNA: TGTGCCAGCAGTTACCCGGGGACTAGCGCCCACAATGAGCAGTTCTTC.

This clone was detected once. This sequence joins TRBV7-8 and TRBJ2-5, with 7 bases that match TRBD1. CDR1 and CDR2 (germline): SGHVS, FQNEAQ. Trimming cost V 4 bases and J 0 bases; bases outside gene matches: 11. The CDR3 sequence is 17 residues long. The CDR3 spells CASSSRRTGLYQETQYF. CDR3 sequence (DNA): TGTGCCAGCAGCTCGCGGCGGACAGGACTGTACCAAGAGACCCAGTACTTC.

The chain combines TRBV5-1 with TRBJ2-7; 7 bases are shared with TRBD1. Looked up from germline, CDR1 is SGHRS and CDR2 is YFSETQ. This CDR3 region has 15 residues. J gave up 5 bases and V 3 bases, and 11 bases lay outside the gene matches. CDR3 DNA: TGCGCCAGCAGCTCCGCCGGGACAGAGGTTAACGAGCAGTACTTC. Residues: CASSSAGTEVNEQYF.

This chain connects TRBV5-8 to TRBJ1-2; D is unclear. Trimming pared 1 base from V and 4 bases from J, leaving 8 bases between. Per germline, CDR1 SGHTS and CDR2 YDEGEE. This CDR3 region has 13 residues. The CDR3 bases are TGTGCCAGCAGCTTGTCCAGAATCTATGGCTACACCTTC. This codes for CASSLSRIYGYTF. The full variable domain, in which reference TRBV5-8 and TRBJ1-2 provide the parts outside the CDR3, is EAGVTQSPTHLIKTRGQQATLRCSPISGHTSVYWYQQALGLGLQFLLWYDEGEERNRGNFPPRFSGRQFPNYSSELNVNALELEDSALYLCASSLSRIYGYTFGSGTRLTVV.

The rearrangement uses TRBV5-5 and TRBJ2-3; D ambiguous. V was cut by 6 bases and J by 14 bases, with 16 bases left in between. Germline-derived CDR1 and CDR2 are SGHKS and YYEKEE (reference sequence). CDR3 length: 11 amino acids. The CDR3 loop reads CASIDLGGPYF. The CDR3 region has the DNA TGTGCCAGCATCGACCTAGGCGGCCCGTATTTT.

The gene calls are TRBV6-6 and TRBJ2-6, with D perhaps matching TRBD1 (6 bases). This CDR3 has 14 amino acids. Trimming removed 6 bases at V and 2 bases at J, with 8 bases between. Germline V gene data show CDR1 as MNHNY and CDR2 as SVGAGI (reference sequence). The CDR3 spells CASRGTTGANVLTF. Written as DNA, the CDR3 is TGTGCCAGCAGAGGGACAACTGGGGCCAACGTCCTGACTTTC.

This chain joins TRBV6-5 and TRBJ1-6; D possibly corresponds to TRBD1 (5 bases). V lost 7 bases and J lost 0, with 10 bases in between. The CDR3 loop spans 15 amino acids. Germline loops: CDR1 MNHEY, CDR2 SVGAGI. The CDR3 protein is CASTPDSSYNSPLHF. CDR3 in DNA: TGTGCCAGCACACCAGACAGCTCCTATAATTCACCCCTCCACTTT.

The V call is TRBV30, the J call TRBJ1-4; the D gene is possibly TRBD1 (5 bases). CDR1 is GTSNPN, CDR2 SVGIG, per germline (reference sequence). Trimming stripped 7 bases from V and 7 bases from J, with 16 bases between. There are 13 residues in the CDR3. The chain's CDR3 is CASPGQGLEKLFF. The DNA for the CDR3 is TGTGCCTCCCCAGGGCAGGGCCTTGAAAAACTGTTTTTT. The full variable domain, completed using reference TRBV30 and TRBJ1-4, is SQTIHQWPATLVQPVGSPLSLECTVEGTSNPNLYWYRQAAGRGLQLLFYSVGIGQISSEVPQNLSASRPQDRQFILSSKKLLLSDSGFYLCASPGQGLEKLFFGSGTQLSVL.

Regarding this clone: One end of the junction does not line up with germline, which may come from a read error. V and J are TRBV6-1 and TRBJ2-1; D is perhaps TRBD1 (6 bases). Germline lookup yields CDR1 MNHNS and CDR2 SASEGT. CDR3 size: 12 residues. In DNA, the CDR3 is TGTGCCAGCAGTGAGGGGGCAAATGGGCAGTTCTTC. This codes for CASSEGANGQFF.